These T cell receptor beta chains were read from a single sample in a study of blood T cell repertoires in COVID-19. Profiling relied on immunoSEQ multiplex PCR, and the TCRdb table lists in-frame clones only, not all of them. The table includes 80,000 to 100,000 clones, nearly 90% detected once. Sample: peripheral blood. All receptors derive from a man in his 70s with acute or convalescent COVID-19. Both conserved end residues are part of each CDR3. D genes are given only for firm matches. Where a row states a size, it is once, few, many or the class of an expanded clone; other rows omit it.

j_call | clone_size | d_call | v_call | cdr3_length | cdr3_aa | cdr3_nt
TRBJ2-3 | . | . | TRBV7-3 | 20 | CASSLMGATRLNSGTDTQYF | TGTGCCAGCAGCTTAATGGGGGCGACGCGACTTAACTCTGGCACAGATACGCAGTATTTT
TRBJ2-1 | . | . | TRBV27 | 15 | CASSLGVRRGNEQFF | TGTGCCAGCAGTTTAGGGGTTCGGAGGGGCAATGAGCAGTTCTTC
TRBJ1-1 | few | . | TRBV28 | 15 | CASSPNRRLNTEAFF | TGTGCCAGCAGCCCCAACAGGCGTTTGAACACTGAAGCTTTCTTT
TRBJ1-4 | . | . | TRBV11-2 | 13 | CASSPRGSEKLFF | TGTGCCAGCAGCCCGCGTGGTTCTGAAAAACTGTTTTTT
TRBJ2-7 | few | . | TRBV7-8 | 14 | CASSLHLSSYEQYF | TGTGCCAGCAGCTTACACTTAAGCTCCTACGAGCAGTACTTC
TRBJ2-5 | . | TRBD1 | TRBV29-1 | 13 | CSVDRTGKETQYF | TGCAGCGTTGATCGGACAGGCAAAGAGACCCAGTACTTC
TRBJ1-5 | . | TRBD1 | TRBV6-5 | 13 | CASRGQDNQPQHF | TGTGCCAGCCGAGGACAGGACAATCAGCCCCAGCATTTT
TRBJ2-5 | . | . | TRBV10-1 | 13 | CASSGDRRETQYF | TGCGCCAGCAGTGGAGACAGGAGGGAGACCCAGTACTTC
TRBJ1-6 | . | TRBD1 | TRBV27 | 14 | CASRPGQRNSPLHF | TGTGCCAGCAGACCGGGACAGCGTAATTCACCCCTCCACTTT
TRBJ1-2 | . | . | TRBV6-6 | 13 | CASSYSSGNGYTF | TGTGCCAGCAGTTACTCGTCGGGGAATGGCTACACCTTC
TRBJ2-2 | . | . | TRBV6-5 | 14 | CASRLSTGNGELFF | TGTGCCAGCAGACTAAGTACCGGTAACGGGGAGCTGTTTTTT
TRBJ1-2 | . | . | TRBV12-5 | 14 | CASGLLEIPYGYTF | TGTGCTAGTGGTTTATTGGAGATACCCTATGGCTACACCTTC
TRBJ2-3 | . | TRBD2 | TRBV2 | 15 | CASSERAGYTDTQYF | TGTGCCAGCAGTGAAAGAGCGGGGTACACAGATACGCAGTATTTT
TRBJ1-2 | . | . | TRBV7-8 | 13 | CASSENRDRGYTF | TGTGCCAGCAGCGAGAACAGGGATCGGGGCTACACCTTC
TRBJ2-5 | . | . | TRBV12-3/TRBV12-4 | 12 | CASSLYQETQYF | TGTGCCAGCAGCCTTTACCAAGAGACCCAGTACTTC
TRBJ2-5 | . | TRBD1 | TRBV5-4 | 17 | CASSLGGQGAIGETQYF | TGTGCCAGCAGCTTGGGGGGACAGGGGGCGATCGGAGAGACCCAGTACTTC
TRBJ2-1 | . | . | TRBV23-1 | 18 | CASSRVGDRPWNWNEQFF | TGCGCCAGCAGTCGCGTGGGAGACAGGCCGTGGAACTGGAATGAGCAGTTCTTC
TRBJ1-2 | . | . | TRBV6-5 | 13 | CASSYTYGYGYTF | TGTGCCAGCAGTTACACGTACGGCTATGGCTACACCTTC
TRBJ2-1 | . | . | TRBV19 | 13 | CASRPITGDEQFF | TGTGCCAGTAGACCTATTACGGGGGATGAGCAGTTCTTC
TRBJ2-5 | . | . | TRBV9 | 14 | CASSLGVLRETQYF | TGTGCCAGCAGCCTAGGGGTGTTGAGGGAGACCCAGTACTTC
TRBJ1-5 | . | . | TRBV15 | 13 | CATSRAINQPQHF | TGTGCCACCAGCAGAGCCATTAATCAGCCCCAGCATTTT
TRBJ1-5 | . | TRBD1 | TRBV19 | 14 | CASSNTGAYQPQHF | TGTGCCAGTTCTAACACAGGGGCCTATCAGCCCCAGCATTTT